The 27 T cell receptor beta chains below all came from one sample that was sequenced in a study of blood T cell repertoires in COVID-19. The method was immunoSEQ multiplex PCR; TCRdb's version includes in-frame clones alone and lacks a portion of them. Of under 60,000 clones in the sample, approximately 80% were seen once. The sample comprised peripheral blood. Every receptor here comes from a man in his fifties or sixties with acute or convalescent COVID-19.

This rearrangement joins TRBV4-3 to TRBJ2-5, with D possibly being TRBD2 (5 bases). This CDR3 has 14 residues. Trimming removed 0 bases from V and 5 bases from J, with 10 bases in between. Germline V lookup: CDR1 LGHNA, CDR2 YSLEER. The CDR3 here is CASSQELVRETQYF. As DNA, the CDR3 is TGCGCCAGCAGCCAAGAACTAGTTAGGGAGACCCAGTACTTC.

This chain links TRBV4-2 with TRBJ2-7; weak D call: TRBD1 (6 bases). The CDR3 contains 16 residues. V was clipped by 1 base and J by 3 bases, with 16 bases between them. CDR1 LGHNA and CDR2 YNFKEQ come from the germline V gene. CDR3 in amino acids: CASSQAQTGGGYEQYF. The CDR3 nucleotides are TGTGCCAGCAGCCAAGCACAGACAGGTGGAGGCTACGAGCAGTACTTC.

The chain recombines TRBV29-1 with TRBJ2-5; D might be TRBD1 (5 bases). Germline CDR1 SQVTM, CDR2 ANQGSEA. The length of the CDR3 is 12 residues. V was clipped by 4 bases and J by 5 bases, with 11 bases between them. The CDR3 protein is CSVGQGPETQYF. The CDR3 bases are TGCAGCGTTGGGCAGGGTCCGGAGACCCAGTACTTC.

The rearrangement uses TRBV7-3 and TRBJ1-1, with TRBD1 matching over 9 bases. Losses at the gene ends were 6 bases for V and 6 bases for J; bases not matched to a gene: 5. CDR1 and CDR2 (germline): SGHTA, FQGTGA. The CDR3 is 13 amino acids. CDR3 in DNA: TGTGCCAGCAGTCGACAGGGGGACTCTGAAGCTTTCTTT. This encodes CASSRQGDSEAFF.

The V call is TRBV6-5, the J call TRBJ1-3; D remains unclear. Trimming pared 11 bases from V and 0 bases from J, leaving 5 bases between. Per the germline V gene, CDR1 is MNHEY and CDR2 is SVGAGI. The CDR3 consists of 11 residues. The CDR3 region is CACRSGNTIYF. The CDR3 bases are TGTGCCTGTCGCTCTGGAAACACCATATATTTT.

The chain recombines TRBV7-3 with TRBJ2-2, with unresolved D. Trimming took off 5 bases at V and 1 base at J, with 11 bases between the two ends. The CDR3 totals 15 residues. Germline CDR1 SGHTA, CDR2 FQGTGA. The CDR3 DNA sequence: TGTGCCAGCAGCCGCCTCACAGTGAACACCGGGGAGCTGTTTTTT. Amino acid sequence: CASSRLTVNTGELFF.

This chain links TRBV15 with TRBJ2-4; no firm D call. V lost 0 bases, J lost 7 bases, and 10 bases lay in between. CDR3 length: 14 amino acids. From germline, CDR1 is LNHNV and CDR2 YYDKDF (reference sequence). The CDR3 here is CATSREQWSNIQYF. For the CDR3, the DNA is TGTGCCACCAGCAGAGAGCAGTGGAGTAACATTCAGTACTTC.

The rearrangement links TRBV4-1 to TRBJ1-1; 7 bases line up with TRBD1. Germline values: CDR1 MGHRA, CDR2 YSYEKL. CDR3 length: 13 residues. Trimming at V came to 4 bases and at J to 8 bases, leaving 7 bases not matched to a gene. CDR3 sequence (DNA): TGCGCCAGCAGCCGTTACGGACAGGTCGAAGCTTTCTTT. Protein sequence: CASSRYGQVEAFF.

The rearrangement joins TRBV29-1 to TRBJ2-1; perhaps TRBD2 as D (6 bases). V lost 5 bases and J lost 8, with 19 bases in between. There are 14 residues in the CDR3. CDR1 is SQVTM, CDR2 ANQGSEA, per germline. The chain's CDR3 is CSVPGLKGVDEQFF. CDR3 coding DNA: TGCAGCGTTCCGGGACTTAAGGGTGTGGATGAGCAGTTCTTC.

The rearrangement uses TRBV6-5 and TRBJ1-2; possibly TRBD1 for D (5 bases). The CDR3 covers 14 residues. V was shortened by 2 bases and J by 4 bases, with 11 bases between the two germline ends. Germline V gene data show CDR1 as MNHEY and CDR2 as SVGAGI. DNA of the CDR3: TGTGCCAGCAGTTACCAGCCTAGGGGCTATGGCTACACCTTC. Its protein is CASSYQPRGYGYTF.

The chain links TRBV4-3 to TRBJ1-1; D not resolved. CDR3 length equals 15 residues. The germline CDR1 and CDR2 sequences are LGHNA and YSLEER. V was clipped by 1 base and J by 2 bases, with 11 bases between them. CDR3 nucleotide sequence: TGCGCCAGCAGCCAAGGAGGCGCTTTCAACACTGAAGCTTTCTTT. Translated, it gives CASSQGGAFNTEAFF.

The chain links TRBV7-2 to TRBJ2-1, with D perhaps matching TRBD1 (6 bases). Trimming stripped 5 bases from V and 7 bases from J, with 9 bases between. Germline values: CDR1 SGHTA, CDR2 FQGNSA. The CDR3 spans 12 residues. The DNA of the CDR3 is TGTGCCAGCAGCAACAGGGTTAATGAGCAGTTCTTC. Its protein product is CASSNRVNEQFF.

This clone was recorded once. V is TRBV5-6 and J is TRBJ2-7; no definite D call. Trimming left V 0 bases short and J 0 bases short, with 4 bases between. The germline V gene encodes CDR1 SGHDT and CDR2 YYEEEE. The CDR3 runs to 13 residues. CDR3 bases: TGTGCCAGCAGCTTGGCCAGCTCCTACGAGCAGTACTTC. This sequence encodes CASSLASSYEQYF.

CDR3 sequence reads: CASSSRRGLSSYEQYF. CDR3 coding DNA: TGTGCCAGCAGCTCCCGTAGGGGCCTTAGCTCCTACGAGCAGTACTTC. This chain connects TRBV7-2 to TRBJ2-7; TRBD1 might be the D (5 bases). Germline V gene sequence: CDR1 SGHTA, CDR2 FQGNSA. The CDR3 spans 16 residues. V was shortened by 4 bases and J by 0 bases, with 16 bases between the two germline ends. The full variable domain, in which reference TRBV7-2 and TRBJ2-7 provide the parts outside the CDR3, is GAGVSQSPSNKVTEKGKDVELRCDPISGHTALYWYRQSLGQGLEFLIYFQGNSAPDKSGLPSDRFSAERTGGSVSTLTIQRTQQEDSAVYLCASSSRRGLSSYEQYFGPGTRLTVT.

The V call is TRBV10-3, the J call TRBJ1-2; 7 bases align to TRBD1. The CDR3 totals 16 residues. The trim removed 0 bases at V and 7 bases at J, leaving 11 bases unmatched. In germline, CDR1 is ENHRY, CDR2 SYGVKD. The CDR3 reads CAISESITGESTGYTF. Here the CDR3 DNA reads TGTGCCATCAGTGAGTCAATCACAGGGGAGTCCACTGGCTACACCTTC.

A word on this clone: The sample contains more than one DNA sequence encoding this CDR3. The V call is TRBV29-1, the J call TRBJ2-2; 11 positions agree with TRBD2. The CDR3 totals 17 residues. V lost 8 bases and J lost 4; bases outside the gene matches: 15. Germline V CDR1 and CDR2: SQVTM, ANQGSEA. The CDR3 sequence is CSLGGVSGGAGTGELFF. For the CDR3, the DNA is TGCAGCCTAGGAGGGGTTAGCGGGGGGGCGGGCACCGGGGAGCTGTTTTTT.

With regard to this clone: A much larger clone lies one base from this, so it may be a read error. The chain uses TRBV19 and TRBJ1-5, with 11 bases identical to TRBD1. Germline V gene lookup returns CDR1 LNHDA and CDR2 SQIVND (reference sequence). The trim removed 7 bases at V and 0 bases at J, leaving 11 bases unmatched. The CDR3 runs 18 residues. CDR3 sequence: CASNLGTGGWDSNQPQHF. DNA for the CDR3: TGTGCCAGTAATCTTGGGACAGGGGGGTGGGATAGCAATCAGCCCCAGCATTTT.

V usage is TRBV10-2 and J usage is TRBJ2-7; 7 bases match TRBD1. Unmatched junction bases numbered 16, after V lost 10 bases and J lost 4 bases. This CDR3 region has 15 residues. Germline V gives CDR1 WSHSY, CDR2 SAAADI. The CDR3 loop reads CAIALVKGTDYEQYF. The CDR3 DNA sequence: TGCGCCATTGCCCTTGTGAAAGGGACAGATTACGAGCAGTACTTC.

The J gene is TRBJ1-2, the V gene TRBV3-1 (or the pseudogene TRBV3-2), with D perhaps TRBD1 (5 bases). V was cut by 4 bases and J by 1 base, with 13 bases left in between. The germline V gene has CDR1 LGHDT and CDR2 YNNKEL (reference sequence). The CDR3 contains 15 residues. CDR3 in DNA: TGTGCCAGCAGCCCCCGGGAGGGGTATAACTATGGCTACACCTTC. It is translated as CASSPREGYNYGYTF.

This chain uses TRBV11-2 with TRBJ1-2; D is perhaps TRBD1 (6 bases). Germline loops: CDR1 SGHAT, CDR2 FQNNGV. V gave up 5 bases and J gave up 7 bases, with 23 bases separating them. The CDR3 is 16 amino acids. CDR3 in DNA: TGTGCCAGCAGCCCGACACAGGGAGAGGTTTCGGCTGGCTACACCTTC. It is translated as CASSPTQGEVSAGYTF.

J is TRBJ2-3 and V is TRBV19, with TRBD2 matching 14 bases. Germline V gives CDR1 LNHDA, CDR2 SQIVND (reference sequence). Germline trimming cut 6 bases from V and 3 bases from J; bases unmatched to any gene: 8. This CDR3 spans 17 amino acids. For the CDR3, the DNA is TGTGCCAGTAGCCCCCTCGGACTAGCGGGGGGTACAGATACGCAGTATTTT. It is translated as CASSPLGLAGGTDTQYF.

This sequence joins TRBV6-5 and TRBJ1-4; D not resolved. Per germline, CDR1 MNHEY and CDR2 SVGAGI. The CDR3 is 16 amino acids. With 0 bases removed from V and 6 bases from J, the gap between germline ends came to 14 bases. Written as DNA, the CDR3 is TGTGCCAGCAGTTACTCGACCGCACAGAGAGATGAAAAACTGTTTTTT. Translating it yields CASSYSTAQRDEKLFF.

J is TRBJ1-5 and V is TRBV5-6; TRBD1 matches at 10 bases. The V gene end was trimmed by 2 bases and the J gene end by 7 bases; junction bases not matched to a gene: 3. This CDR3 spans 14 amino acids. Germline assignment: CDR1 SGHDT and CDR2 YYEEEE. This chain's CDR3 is CASSFGQGGQPQHF. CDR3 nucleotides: TGTGCCAGCAGCTTTGGACAGGGGGGACAGCCCCAGCATTTT. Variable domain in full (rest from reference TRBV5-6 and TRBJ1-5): DAGVTQSPTHLIKTRGQQVTLRCSPKSGHDTVSWYQQALGQGPQFIFQYYEEEERQRGNFPDRFSGHQFPNYSSELNVNALLLGDSALYLCASSFGQGGQPQHFGDGTRLSIL.

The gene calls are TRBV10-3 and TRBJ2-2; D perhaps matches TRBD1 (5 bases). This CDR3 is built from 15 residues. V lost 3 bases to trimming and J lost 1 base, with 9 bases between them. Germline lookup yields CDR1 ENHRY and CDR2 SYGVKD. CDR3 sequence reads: CAISDGQGNTGELFF. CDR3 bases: TGTGCCATCAGTGATGGGCAGGGGAACACCGGGGAGCTGTTTTTT.

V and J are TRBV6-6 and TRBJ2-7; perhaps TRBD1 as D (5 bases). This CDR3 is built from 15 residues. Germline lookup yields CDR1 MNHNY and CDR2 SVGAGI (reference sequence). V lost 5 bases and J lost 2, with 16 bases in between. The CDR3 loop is CASSRLGPRAYEQYF. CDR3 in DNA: TGTGCCAGCAGTCGCCTCGGTCCCAGGGCCTACGAGCAGTACTTC.

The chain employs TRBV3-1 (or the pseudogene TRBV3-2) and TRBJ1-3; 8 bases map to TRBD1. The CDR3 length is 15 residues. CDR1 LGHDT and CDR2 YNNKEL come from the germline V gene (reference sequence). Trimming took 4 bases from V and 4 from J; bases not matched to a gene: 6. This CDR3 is CASSRKTGVGNTIYF. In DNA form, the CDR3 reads TGTGCCAGCAGCCGAAAGACAGGGGTAGGAAACACCATATATTTT.

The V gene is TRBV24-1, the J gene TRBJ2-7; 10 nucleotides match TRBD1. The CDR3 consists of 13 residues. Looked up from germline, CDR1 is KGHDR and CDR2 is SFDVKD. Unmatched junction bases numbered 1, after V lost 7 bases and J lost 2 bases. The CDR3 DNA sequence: TGTGCCACCAGAGGGACAGGGGCCTACGAGCAGTACTTC. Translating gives CATRGTGAYEQYF.